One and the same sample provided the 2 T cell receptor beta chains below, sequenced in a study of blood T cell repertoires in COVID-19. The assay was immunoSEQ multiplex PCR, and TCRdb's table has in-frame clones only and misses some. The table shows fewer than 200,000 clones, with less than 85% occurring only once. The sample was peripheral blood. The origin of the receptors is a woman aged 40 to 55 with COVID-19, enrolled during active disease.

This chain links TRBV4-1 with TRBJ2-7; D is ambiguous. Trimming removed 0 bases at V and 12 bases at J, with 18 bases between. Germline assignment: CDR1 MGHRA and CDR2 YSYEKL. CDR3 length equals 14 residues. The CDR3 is CASSQEVTLPTPYF. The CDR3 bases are TGCGCCAGCAGCCAAGAGGTTACCCTTCCCACACCGTACTTC.

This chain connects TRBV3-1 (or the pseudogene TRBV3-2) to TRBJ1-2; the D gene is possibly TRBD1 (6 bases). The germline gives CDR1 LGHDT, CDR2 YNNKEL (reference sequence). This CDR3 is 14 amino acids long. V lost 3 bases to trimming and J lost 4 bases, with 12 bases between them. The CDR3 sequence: CASSHRGEAYGYTF. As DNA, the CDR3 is TGTGCCAGCAGCCACAGGGGCGAGGCCTATGGCTACACCTTC.